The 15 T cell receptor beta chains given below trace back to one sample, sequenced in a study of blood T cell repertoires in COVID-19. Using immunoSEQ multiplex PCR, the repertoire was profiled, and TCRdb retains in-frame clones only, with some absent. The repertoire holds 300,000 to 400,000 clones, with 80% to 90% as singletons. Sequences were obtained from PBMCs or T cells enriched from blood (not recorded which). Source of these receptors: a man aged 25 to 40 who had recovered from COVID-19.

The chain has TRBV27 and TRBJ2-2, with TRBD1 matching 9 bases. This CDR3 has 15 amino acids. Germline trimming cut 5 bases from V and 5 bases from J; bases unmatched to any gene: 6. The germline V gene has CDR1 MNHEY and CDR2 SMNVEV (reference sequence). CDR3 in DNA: TGTGCCAGCAGTCCACAGGGGGCTGGGACCGGGGAGCTGTTTTTT. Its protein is CASSPQGAGTGELFF.

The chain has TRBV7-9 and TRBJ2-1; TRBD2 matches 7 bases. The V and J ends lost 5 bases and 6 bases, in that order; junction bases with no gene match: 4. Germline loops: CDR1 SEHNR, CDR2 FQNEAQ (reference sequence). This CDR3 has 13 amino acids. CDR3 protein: CASSHWGGNEQFF. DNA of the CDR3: TGTGCCAGCAGCCACTGGGGGGGCAATGAGCAGTTCTTC.

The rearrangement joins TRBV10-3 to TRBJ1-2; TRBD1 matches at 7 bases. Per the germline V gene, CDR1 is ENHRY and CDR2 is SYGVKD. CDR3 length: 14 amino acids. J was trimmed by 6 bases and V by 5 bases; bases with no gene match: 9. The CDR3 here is CAISTTGQEDGYTF. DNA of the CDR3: TGTGCCATCAGTACCACCGGACAGGAAGATGGCTACACCTTC.

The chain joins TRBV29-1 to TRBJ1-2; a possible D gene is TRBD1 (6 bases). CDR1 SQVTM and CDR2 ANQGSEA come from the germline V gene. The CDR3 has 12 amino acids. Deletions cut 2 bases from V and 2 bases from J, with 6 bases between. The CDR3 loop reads CSVETGNYGYTF. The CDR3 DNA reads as TGCAGCGTTGAAACAGGGAACTATGGCTACACCTTC. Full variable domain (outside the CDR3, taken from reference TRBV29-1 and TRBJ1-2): SAVISQKPSRDICQRGTSLTIQCQVDSQVTMMFWYRQQPGQSLTLIATANQGSEATYESGFVIDKFPISRPNLTFSTLTVSNMSPEDSSIYLCSVETGNYGYTFGSGTRLTVV.

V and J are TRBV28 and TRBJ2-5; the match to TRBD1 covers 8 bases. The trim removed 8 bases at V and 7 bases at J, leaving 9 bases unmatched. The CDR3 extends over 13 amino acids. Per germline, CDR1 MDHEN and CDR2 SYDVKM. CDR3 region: CASRTGIEGTQYF. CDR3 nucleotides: TGTGCCAGCCGGACAGGGATCGAAGGGACCCAGTACTTC.

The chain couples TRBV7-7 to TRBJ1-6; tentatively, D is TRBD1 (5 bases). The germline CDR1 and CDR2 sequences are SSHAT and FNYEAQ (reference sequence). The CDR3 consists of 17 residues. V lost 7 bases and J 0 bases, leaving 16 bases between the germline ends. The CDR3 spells CASTSWGGSSYNSPLHF. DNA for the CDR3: TGTGCCAGCACCTCATGGGGGGGAAGCTCCTATAATTCACCCCTCCACTTT.

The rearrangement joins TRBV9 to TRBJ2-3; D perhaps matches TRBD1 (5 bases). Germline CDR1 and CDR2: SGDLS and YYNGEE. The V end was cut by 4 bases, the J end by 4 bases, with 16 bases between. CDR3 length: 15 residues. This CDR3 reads CASSFQGNVADTQYF. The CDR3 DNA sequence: TGTGCCAGCAGCTTCCAGGGTAATGTGGCAGATACGCAGTATTTT.

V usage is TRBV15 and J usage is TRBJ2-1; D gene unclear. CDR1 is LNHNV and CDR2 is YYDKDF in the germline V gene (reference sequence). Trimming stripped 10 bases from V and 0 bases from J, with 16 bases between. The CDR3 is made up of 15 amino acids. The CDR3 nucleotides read TGTGCCAGCTCGGCCGCGTACAGCTCCTACAATGAGCAGTTCTTC. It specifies CASSAAYSSYNEQFF.

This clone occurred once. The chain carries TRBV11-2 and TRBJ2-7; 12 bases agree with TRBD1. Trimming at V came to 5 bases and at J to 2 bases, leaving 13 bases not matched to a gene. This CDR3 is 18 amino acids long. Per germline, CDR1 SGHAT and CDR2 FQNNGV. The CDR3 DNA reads TGTGCCAGCAGCCCCTGGGACAGGGGGCGCGAAATCCCCTACGAGCAGTACTTC. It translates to CASSPWDRGREIPYEQYF.

DNA of the CDR3: TGCGCCAGCAGCTCGGACCGGGACAGGGGAATATCTGGCTACACCTTC. Translation: CASSSDRDRGISGYTF. The V gene is TRBV5-1, the J gene TRBJ1-2, with 10 bases fitting TRBD1. The V and J ends lost 3 bases and 7 bases, in that order; junction bases with no gene match: 12. Germline V gene lookup returns CDR1 SGHRS and CDR2 YFSETQ. CDR3 length equals 16 residues.

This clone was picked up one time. Here the CDR3 reads CASRLRGQGANEQFF. CDR3 bases: TGTGCCAGCAGACTAAGGGGACAGGGGGCCAATGAGCAGTTCTTC. The rearrangement joins TRBV28 to TRBJ2-1, with TRBD1 matching over 12 bases. The CDR3 length is 15 residues. V was pared by 6 bases and J by 6 bases, with 6 bases of the junction left unmatched. CDR1 is MDHEN and CDR2 is SYDVKM in the germline V gene.

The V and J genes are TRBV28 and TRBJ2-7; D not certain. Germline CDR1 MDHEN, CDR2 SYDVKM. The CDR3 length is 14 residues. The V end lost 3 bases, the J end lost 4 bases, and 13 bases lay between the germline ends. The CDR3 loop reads CASSLRGSEYEQYF. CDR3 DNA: TGTGCCAGCAGTTTGAGAGGATCCGAATACGAGCAGTACTTC.

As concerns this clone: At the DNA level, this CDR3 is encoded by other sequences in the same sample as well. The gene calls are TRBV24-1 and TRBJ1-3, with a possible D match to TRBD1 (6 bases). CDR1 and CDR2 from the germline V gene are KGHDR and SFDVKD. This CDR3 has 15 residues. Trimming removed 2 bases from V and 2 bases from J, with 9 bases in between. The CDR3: CATSDSRGAGNTIYF. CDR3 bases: TGTGCCACCAGTGATTCCAGGGGTGCTGGAAACACCATATATTTT.

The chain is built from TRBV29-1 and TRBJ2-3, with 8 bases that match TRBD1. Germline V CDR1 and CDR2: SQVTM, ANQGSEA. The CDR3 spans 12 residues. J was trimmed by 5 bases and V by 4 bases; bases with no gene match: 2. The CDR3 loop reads CSVGQGRDTQYF. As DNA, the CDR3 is TGCAGCGTTGGACAGGGGAGAGATACGCAGTATTTT.

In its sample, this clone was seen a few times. The CDR3 bases are TGTGCCAGTCTTATTCTGAGGGACAGGGGAACTAACTATGGCTACACCTTC. It encodes CASLILRDRGTNYGYTF. V usage is TRBV7-9 and J usage is TRBJ1-2, with TRBD1 matching 10 bases. The CDR3 totals 17 residues. The J segment lost 0 bases and the V segment lost 9 bases, leaving 13 bases of the junction unmatched. Germline V lookup: CDR1 SEHNR, CDR2 FQNEAQ (reference sequence).